Each of the 20 T cell receptor beta chains below was sequenced from the same sample in a study of beta chain features in type 1 diabetes. Sequenced material consisted of expressed TCRB transcripts (all of the isolated RNA was reverse transcribed). TCRdb keeps only in-frame clones here, not all; method: immunoSEQ multiplex PCR. The data contain under 450,000 clones, more than 11% of them singletons. The sequenced sample was naive CD4+ T cells from blood. The source of these receptors is a man aged 25-45 years in good health.

This clone was found a few times. Other DNA sequences in the sample encode the same CDR3. The chain couples TRBV9 to TRBJ2-2, with 7 positions matching TRBD2. Germline CDR1 reads SGDLS; CDR2 reads YYNGEE. This CDR3 comprises 16 residues. With V trimmed by 0 bases and J by 1 base, 3 bases remained unmatched. The CDR3 nucleotides read TGTGCCAGCAGCGTAGCAAGCGGGGTGAACACCGGGGAGCTGTTTTTT. It codes for CASSVASGVNTGELFF.

CDR3 protein: CATSRDSGGAYEQYF. DNA of the CDR3: TGTGCCACCAGCAGAGACAGCGGGGGGGCCTACGAGCAGTACTTC. V is TRBV15 and J is TRBJ2-7, with 10 bases aligning to TRBD2. Germline V gene lookup returns CDR1 LNHNV and CDR2 YYDKDF (reference sequence). This CDR3 has 15 amino acids. The trim removed 0 bases at V and 2 bases at J, leaving 1 base unmatched.

The chain recombines TRBV10-2 with TRBJ2-5, with TRBD2 identical over 9 bases. This CDR3 region has 15 residues. Trimming removed 8 bases from V and 4 bases from J; junction bases left unmatched: 11. Germline V gives CDR1 WSHSY, CDR2 SAAADI. CDR3 protein: CASAGSGGPSETQYF. CDR3 coding DNA: TGCGCCAGCGCTGGGAGCGGGGGGCCTTCAGAGACCCAGTACTTC.

This clone was detected a few times. The chain combines TRBV7-2 with TRBJ2-5; D gene ambiguous. Trimming left V 4 bases short and J 4 bases short, with 10 bases between. Per the germline V gene, CDR1 is SGHTA and CDR2 is FQGNSA. The CDR3 sequence is 13 residues long. CDR3 loop: CASSSTARETQYF. For the CDR3, the DNA is TGTGCCAGCAGCTCAACAGCCAGAGAGACCCAGTACTTC.

About this clone: Other DNA sequences in this specimen translate into the identical CDR3. The chain links TRBV7-9 to TRBJ1-1; D is unclear. V lost 1 base to trimming and J lost 1 base, with 1 base between them. This CDR3 comprises 12 residues. The germline V gene encodes CDR1 SEHNR and CDR2 FQNEAQ (reference sequence). CDR3 coding DNA: TGTGCCAGCAGCTTAGAGAACACTGAAGCTTTCTTT. Its translation is CASSLENTEAFF.

The chain has TRBV30 and TRBJ1-1, with D uncertain. Trimming took off 0 bases at V and 9 bases at J, with 8 bases between the two ends. The CDR3 contains 11 residues. Germline V gene data show CDR1 as GTSNPN and CDR2 as SVGIG (reference sequence). CDR3 loop: CAWSVQRKAFF. DNA of the CDR3: TGTGCCTGGAGTGTACAGCGAAAAGCTTTCTTT.

This clone has only a few counts. J is TRBJ2-7 and V is TRBV5-4, with D perhaps being TRBD1 or TRBD2 (5 bases each). Germline V gene sequence: CDR1 SGHNT, CDR2 YYREEE (reference sequence). The CDR3 extends over 15 amino acids. V shed 1 base and J shed 1 base, with 12 bases lying between them. The CDR3 sequence: CASSLFPEGSYEQYV. The CDR3 DNA sequence: TGTGCCAGCAGCTTGTTCCCTGAGGGGTCCTACGAGCAGTACGTC.

In this sample, this clone turned up a few times. The rearrangement links TRBV18 to TRBJ2-7; 8 bases map to TRBD1. The CDR3 is 13 amino acids. Unmatched junction bases numbered 0, after V lost 1 base and J lost 4 bases. Germline loops: CDR1 KGHSH, CDR2 LQKENI. The CDR3 sequence: CASSPRDRYEQYF. As DNA, the CDR3 is TGTGCCAGCTCACCACGGGACAGGTACGAGCAGTACTTC. The complete variable domain, with remaining parts taken from reference TRBV18 and TRBJ2-7, reads NAGVMQNPRHLVRRRGQEARLRCSPMKGHSHVYWYRQLPEEGLKFMVYLQKENIIDESGMPKERFSAEFPKEGPSILRIQQVVRGDSAAYFCASSPRDRYEQYFGPGTRLTVT.

The genes are TRBV30 and TRBJ1-1; 9 nucleotides agree with TRBD1. Per germline, CDR1 GTSNPN and CDR2 SVGIG (reference sequence). V lost 7 bases, J lost 6 bases, and 3 bases stayed unmatched. The CDR3 sequence is 11 residues long. DNA of the CDR3: TGTGCCTACAGGGGGCGCGCTGAAGCTTTCTTT. Translating gives CAYRGRAEAFF.

The chain carries TRBV15 and TRBJ1-1; D ambiguous. With 0 bases removed from V and 4 bases from J, the gap between germline ends came to 9 bases. CDR1 is LNHNV, CDR2 YYDKDF, per germline (reference sequence). This CDR3 region has 14 residues. The CDR3 here is CATSRDGPGTEAFF. CDR3 DNA: TGTGCCACCAGCAGAGACGGCCCCGGCACTGAAGCTTTCTTT.

This clone came up a few times. The chain has TRBV11-2 and TRBJ2-5; TRBD2 might be the D (6 bases). This CDR3 comprises 15 residues. Germline CDR1 SGHAT, CDR2 FQNNGV. V lost 3 bases and J lost 5, with 16 bases in between. CDR3 DNA sequence: TGTGCCAGCAGCTTGGTTGCGGGGAGGTCGGAGACCCAGTACTTC. It encodes CASSLVAGRSETQYF. The full variable domain, with the rest looked up from reference TRBV11-2 and TRBJ2-5, is EAGVAQSPRYKIIEKRQSVAFWCNPISGHATLYWYQQILGQGPKLLIQFQNNGVVDDSQLPKDRFSAERLKGVDSTLKIQPAKLEDSAVYLCASSLVAGRSETQYFGPGTRLLVL.

The chain combines TRBV4-3 with TRBJ2-5, with D possibly TRBD2 on 6 matching bases. This CDR3 comprises 16 residues. The germline V gene has CDR1 LGHNA and CDR2 YSLEER. With 1 base removed from V and 7 bases from J, the gap between germline ends came to 19 bases. The CDR3 loop reads CASSQGGGAPFGTQYF. The CDR3 coding sequence is TGCGCCAGCAGCCAAGGAGGCGGGGCCCCCTTTGGGACCCAGTACTTC.

This clone was counted a few times. The chain is built from TRBV29-1 and TRBJ1-2; unclear D gene. This CDR3 has 13 residues. V was pared by 3 bases and J by 8 bases, with 16 bases between. Germline assignment: CDR1 SQVTM and CDR2 ANQGSEA. CDR3 region: CSVEWAEANGYTF. CDR3 nucleotides: TGCAGCGTTGAGTGGGCGGAGGCCAACGGCTACACCTTC.

The V and J genes are TRBV27 and TRBJ2-3; 9 nucleotides match TRBD2. Trimming at V came to 5 bases and at J to 2 bases, leaving 11 bases not matched to a gene. The CDR3 has 17 residues. Germline-derived CDR1 and CDR2 are MNHEY and SMNVEV (reference sequence). CDR3 sequence: CASSTAGGLGHTDTQYF. Here the CDR3 DNA reads TGTGCCAGCAGTACAGCGGGAGGCCTGGGGCACACAGATACGCAGTATTTT.

This clone came up a few times. This rearrangement joins TRBV15 to TRBJ1-1; 11 bases agree with TRBD1. This CDR3 is built from 15 residues. The germline V gene has CDR1 LNHNV and CDR2 YYDKDF (reference sequence). The ends lost 1 base at V and 7 bases at J; junction bases unmatched: 5. CDR3 bases: TGTGCCACCAGCAGAGTCGAAGGGACAGGGGGTGAAGCTTTCTTT. As protein: CATSRVEGTGGEAFF.

This clone was seen more than once but under ten times. The J gene is TRBJ2-2, the V gene TRBV27, with D possibly being TRBD1 or TRBD2 (5 bases each). The CDR3 totals 16 residues. The germline V gene encodes CDR1 MNHEY and CDR2 SMNVEV (reference sequence). V gave up 5 bases and J gave up 5 bases, with 18 bases separating them. The CDR3 nucleotides are TGTGCCAGCAGTCCCGCCGGGACGCCGAGAACCGGGGAGCTGTTTTTT. As protein: CASSPAGTPRTGELFF.

This clone was counted between two and nine times. The V gene is TRBV4-2, the J gene TRBJ2-2; TRBD2 agrees at 10 bases. Trimming at V came to 2 bases and at J to 0 bases, leaving 12 bases not matched to a gene. The CDR3 has 20 amino acids. CDR1 LGHNA and CDR2 YNFKEQ come from the germline V gene. CDR3 loop: CASSQMAIAGGYANTGELFF. CDR3 nucleotides: TGTGCCAGCAGCCAAATGGCGATAGCGGGAGGCTATGCGAACACCGGGGAGCTGTTTTTT.

Only a few counts were recorded for this clone. The chain combines TRBV5-1 with TRBJ2-5; 7 bases map to TRBD2. The trim removed 0 bases at V and 4 bases at J, leaving 6 bases unmatched. The V gene's germline CDR1 is SGHRS and CDR2 YFSETQ. CDR3 size: 15 residues. In nucleotides, the CDR3 is TGCGCCAGCAGCTTGGGGGGACTACCGGGAGAGACCCAGTACTTC. It translates to CASSLGGLPGETQYF.

V and J are TRBV6-5 and TRBJ1-1; tentatively, D is TRBD1 (6 bases). This CDR3 region has 13 residues. Per germline, CDR1 MNHEY and CDR2 SVGAGI. V was clipped by 5 bases and J by 4 bases, with 11 bases between them. The CDR3 region has the DNA TGTGCCAGCAGTCAAGACAGGAGCACTGAAGCTTTCTTT. Translated, it gives CASSQDRSTEAFF.

This clone was seen a few times. The chain uses TRBV5-8 and TRBJ2-4; 7 bases match TRBD2. Germline V gene lookup returns CDR1 SGHTS and CDR2 YDEGEE. This CDR3 is 17 amino acids long. V lost 7 bases, J lost 0 bases, and 13 bases stayed unmatched. This CDR3 is CASVDGTKGIAKNIQYF. In nucleotides, the CDR3 is TGTGCCAGCGTGGATGGGACTAAAGGAATAGCCAAAAACATTCAGTACTTC.